Presented here are 20 T cell receptor beta chains from one specimen sequenced in a study of cytomegalovirus exposure and HLA in healthy donors. In the PCR, 60 Vbeta and 13 Jbeta primers were used. The repertoire was sequenced with immunoSEQ multiplex PCR; TCRdb's copy has only in-frame clones and lacks some. The data show approximately 89,000 clones, around three quarters seen once. The material sequenced was PBMCs. These receptors were obtained from a male donor in good health and CMV-seronegative.

The V call is TRBV29-1, the J call TRBJ2-5; D remains unclear. Germline V gene lookup returns CDR1 SQVTM and CDR2 ANQGSEA. V lost 5 bases, J lost 2 bases, and 3 bases lay in between. CDR3 length: 10 residues. The CDR3 coding sequence is TGCAGCGTTTCTCAAGAGACCCAGTACTTC. It specifies CSVSQETQYF.

Only a few counts were recorded for this clone. The chain recombines TRBV4-1 with TRBJ1-2; tentative D call: TRBD1 (5 bases). CDR1 MGHRA and CDR2 YSYEKL come from the germline V gene. This CDR3 spans 17 amino acids. V was shortened by 1 base and J by 5 bases, with 20 bases between the two germline ends. CDR3 nucleotide sequence: TGCGCCAGCAGCCAAGGGGCCCGGACGGGGGGATGGTATGGCTACACCTTC. Its protein product is CASSQGARTGGWYGYTF.

CDR3 in amino acids: CASSQEYSGGAGEQFF. CDR3 coding DNA: TGCGCCAGCAGCCAAGAATACTCCGGGGGGGCCGGGGAGCAGTTCTTC. This chain joins TRBV4-1 and TRBJ2-1, with 8 bases that match TRBD2. The CDR3 has 16 amino acids. Trimming removed 0 bases from V and 10 bases from J; junction bases left unmatched: 11. The germline CDR1 and CDR2 sequences are MGHRA and YSYEKL.

The rearrangement links TRBV7-2 to TRBJ2-7; a weak D match, TRBD2 (6 bases). Per the germline V gene, CDR1 is SGHTA and CDR2 is FQGNSA. This CDR3 has 17 residues. With 2 bases removed from V and 2 bases from J, the gap between germline ends came to 19 bases. CDR3 amino acids: CASSLYVVGRGAYEQYF. The CDR3 DNA sequence: TGTGCCAGCAGCTTATACGTGGTTGGGCGGGGAGCCTACGAGCAGTACTTC.

The chain joins TRBV7-6 to TRBJ2-2; TRBD1 is a possible D gene (6 bases). CDR3 length: 15 amino acids. Germline CDR1 and CDR2: SGHVS and FNYEAQ. V shed 5 bases and J shed 0 bases, with 10 bases lying between them. CDR3 nucleotides: TGTGCCAGCAGCCCCGGGACAACGAACACCGGGGAGCTGTTTTTT. Protein sequence: CASSPGTTNTGELFF.

V gene TRBV28 combines with J gene TRBJ1-1; D is possibly TRBD1 (6 bases). Germline CDR1 is MDHEN and CDR2 is SYDVKM. V dropped 6 bases and J dropped 3 bases, with 11 bases sitting between them. The CDR3 loop spans 13 amino acids. In DNA form, the CDR3 reads TGTGCCAGCAGCGGACAGCCGCACACTGAAGCTTTCTTT. Translating gives CASSGQPHTEAFF.

The V call is TRBV4-1, the J call TRBJ2-3, with D tentatively TRBD2 (6 bases). The CDR3 runs 14 residues. Germline lookup yields CDR1 MGHRA and CDR2 YSYEKL. Trimming pared 2 bases from V and 3 bases from J, leaving 9 bases between. The CDR3 spells CASSQRLGTDTQYF. CDR3 DNA sequence: TGCGCCAGCAGCCAAAGACTAGGGACAGATACGCAGTATTTT.

This clone was detected once. The V call is TRBV27, the J call TRBJ2-2; 8 positions match TRBD1. The CDR3 extends over 17 amino acids. Germline lookup yields CDR1 MNHEY and CDR2 SMNVEV (reference sequence). Trimming removed 5 bases from V and 6 bases from J; junction bases left unmatched: 14. CDR3 residues: CASSPISSGGIAGELFF. In DNA, the CDR3 is TGTGCCAGCAGTCCTATCTCCTCAGGGGGCATAGCCGGGGAGCTGTTTTTT.

This clone has only one observation. The V and J genes are TRBV19 and TRBJ2-1; 9 nucleotides line up with TRBD2. In germline, CDR1 is LNHDA, CDR2 SQIVND (reference sequence). V was clipped by 1 base and J by 7 bases; unmatched bases: 5. This CDR3 has 15 residues. CDR3 coding DNA: TGTGCCAGTAGTATAGGGGCGGGGGGGCCTAATGAGCAGTTCTTC. Amino acid sequence: CASSIGAGGPNEQFF.

J is TRBJ2-4 and V is TRBV11-2, with 9 positions matching TRBD2. The CDR3 spans 14 residues. Germline V CDR1 and CDR2: SGHAT, FQNNGV. V shed 8 bases, J shed 4 bases, and the junction held 6 bases outside the gene matches. The CDR3 DNA follows: TGTGCCAGCGGGCAAGCGGGGGGTAAAAACATTCAGTACTTC. Amino acid sequence: CASGQAGGKNIQYF.

V and J are TRBV30 and TRBJ2-7, with D perhaps TRBD1 (6 bases). The V and J ends lost 2 bases and 2 bases respectively, with 25 bases between them. CDR1 is GTSNPN, CDR2 SVGIG, per germline (reference sequence). This CDR3 has 18 amino acids. CDR3 in DNA: TGTGCCTGGAGTTTATTCGTCCGGGACATAAAAAAACCCTACGAGCAGTACTTC. This sequence encodes CAWSLFVRDIKKPYEQYF.

This clone was seen only a few times. The CDR3 DNA follows: TGCGCCAGCAGCCTTGCCCTGGGACAGGGAGGGGAGACCCAGTACTTC. Translating it yields CASSLALGQGGETQYF. The chain is built from TRBV4-1 and TRBJ2-5; 9 nucleotides align to TRBD1. This CDR3 is 16 amino acids long. Germline values: CDR1 MGHRA, CDR2 YSYEKL. Trimming at V came to 4 bases and at J to 5 bases, leaving 11 bases not matched to a gene.

This clone was observed a handful of times. The chain has TRBV9 and TRBJ2-3; perhaps TRBD2 as D (5 bases). In germline, CDR1 is SGDLS, CDR2 YYNGEE. V lost 0 bases, J lost 3 bases, and 11 bases lay in between. This CDR3 spans 15 amino acids. The CDR3 reads CASSVELGSTDTQYF. CDR3 sequence (DNA): TGTGCCAGCAGCGTAGAACTTGGGAGTACAGATACGCAGTATTTT.

The chain couples TRBV7-2 to TRBJ1-1, with TRBD1 matching over 7 bases. Trimming at V came to 5 bases and at J to 8 bases, leaving 8 bases not matched to a gene. CDR1 and CDR2 (germline): SGHTA, FQGNSA. This CDR3 is built from 13 residues. DNA for the CDR3: TGTGCCAGCAGCCGACAGGGATCCGTAGAAGCTTTCTTT. Its protein is CASSRQGSVEAFF.

The chain carries TRBV7-2 and TRBJ2-1, with 7 nucleotides matching TRBD1. CDR1 and CDR2 (germline): SGHTA, FQGNSA. Trimming cost V 4 bases and J 4 bases; bases outside gene matches: 10. The CDR3 consists of 16 residues. Here the CDR3 reads CASSYPPGQQYNEQFF. The CDR3 DNA reads as TGTGCCAGCAGCTATCCACCGGGACAGCAGTACAATGAGCAGTTCTTC.

The chain links TRBV4-1 to TRBJ2-7; D perhaps matches TRBD1 (5 bases). The CDR3 loop spans 13 amino acids. Trimming shortened V by 0 bases and J by 5 bases, and 8 bases separated the two germline ends. CDR1 is MGHRA, CDR2 YSYEKL, per germline. The chain's CDR3 is CASSQDAGNEQYF. CDR3 DNA: TGCGCCAGCAGCCAAGATGCAGGGAACGAGCAGTACTTC.

V usage is TRBV6-1 and J usage is TRBJ1-4, with 7 bases matching TRBD1. The germline gives CDR1 MNHNS, CDR2 SASEGT. The CDR3 length is 14 residues. With V trimmed by 7 bases and J by 7 bases, 9 bases remained unmatched. CDR3 protein: CASIVGGAGEKLFF. CDR3 nucleotide sequence: TGTGCCAGCATCGTAGGGGGCGCGGGTGAAAAACTGTTTTTT.

CDR3 loop: CAVAGTSGYEQYF. The CDR3 DNA is TGTGCCGTAGCAGGGACTAGCGGTTACGAGCAGTACTTC. The rearrangement joins TRBV7-9 to TRBJ2-7; TRBD2 matches 11 bases. V gave up 11 bases and J gave up 4 bases; unmatched junction bases: 7. The CDR3 spans 13 residues. Germline V lookup: CDR1 SEHNR, CDR2 FQNEAQ (reference sequence).

CDR3 sequence (DNA): TGTGCCACAGAGCCCTTAGCTAGCGGGGGGGTATTGACAGATACGCAGTATTTT. As protein: CATEPLASGGVLTDTQYF. The rearrangement links TRBV6-4 to TRBJ2-3; 12 nucleotides line up with TRBD2. CDR3 length equals 18 residues. V lost 10 bases and J lost 3; bases outside the gene matches: 17. Germline CDR1 and CDR2: MRHNA and SNTAGT.

The V gene is TRBV7-2, the J gene TRBJ2-7; 7 bases are shared with TRBD1. Germline CDR1 reads SGHTA; CDR2 reads FQGNSA. The CDR3 sequence is 14 residues long. Trimming took 7 bases from V and 3 from J; bases not matched to a gene: 9. CDR3 DNA sequence: TGTGCCAGCAAGAGAAGCCGGGACAGCTACGAGCAGTACTTC. As protein: CASKRSRDSYEQYF.